This entry features one T cell receptor (beta chain) sequence. This specimen belongs to a study of OX40 agonist ivuxolimab in advanced cancers. As for the study in general: Intravenous ivuxolimab was administered to patients every 2 weeks at 0.01 to 10 mg/kg.

Some clones are missing from TCRdb's copy, which holds only in-frame ones; the method was immunoSEQ multiplex PCR. Of about 63,000 clones listed, roughly nine tenths are singletons. Here the sequenced sample was CD4+ or CD8+ T cells sorted from blood, taken in a trial of the OX40 agonist ivuxolimab. The source is an adult with an advanced solid tumor such as melanoma, head and neck, liver or kidney cancer.

The CDR3: CAISGFLIYEQYF. CDR3 DNA: TGTGCCATCAGTGGATTTTTGATCTACGAGCAGTACTTC. The genes are TRBV10-3 and TRBJ2-7, with D unclear. V was clipped by 4 bases and J by 3 bases, with 10 bases between them. Looked up from germline, CDR1 is ENHRY and CDR2 is SYGVKD. The CDR3 has 13 residues.